This T cell receptor (beta chain) stems from a study of blood T cell repertoires in COVID-19. Background on the study: PBMCs, B-cell-depleted T cells, or T cells provided the cDNA or gDNA that made up the material.

Clones were read by immunoSEQ multiplex PCR, and TCRdb kept only the in-frame ones, dropping some. The table includes roughly 89,000 clones, 80% to 90% detected once. Germline V CDR1 and CDR2: LNHDA, SQIVND (reference sequence). V lost 3 bases to trimming and J lost 4 bases; unmatched junction nucleotides: 6. The CDR3 is 15 residues long. This receptor was identified in a woman older than 75 with acute or convalescent COVID-19. The gene calls are TRBV19 and TRBJ1-2, with TRBD1 matching over 9 bases. Sequences were obtained from peripheral blood. CDR3 in DNA: TGTGCCAGTAGTATCCATATGGGACAGGGCTATGGCTACACCTTC. This sequence encodes CASSIHMGQGYGYTF. The full variable domain, rest sourced from reference TRBV19 and TRBJ1-2, is DGGITQSPKYLFRKEGQNVTLSCEQNLNHDAMYWYRQDPGQGLRLIYYSQIVNDFQKGDIAEGYSVSREKKESFPLTVTSAQKNPTAFYLCASSIHMGQGYGYTFGSGTRLTVV.